The 3 T cell receptor beta chains presented below share a single source sample, sequenced in a study of siplizumab effects on memory and regulatory T cells. Assay: immunoSEQ multiplex PCR; the TCRdb copy retains only in-frame clones and omits some. The sample carries 90,000 to 120,000 clones, about 91% recorded once. Source material: Tregs sorted from blood. These receptors were taken from a human donor in good health.

The chain is built from TRBV5-6 and TRBJ1-6; D gene unclear. The germline CDR1 and CDR2 sequences are SGHDT and YYEEEE. The CDR3 has 12 amino acids. V lost 1 base and J lost 10, with 6 bases in between. The CDR3 is CASSLIGSPLHF. Here the CDR3 DNA reads TGTGCCAGCAGCTTGATTGGGTCACCCCTCCACTTT. Filled out from reference TRBV5-6 and TRBJ1-6, the complete variable domain reads DAGVTQSPTHLIKTRGQQVTLRCSPKSGHDTVSWYQQALGQGPQFIFQYYEEEERQRGNFPDRFSGHQFPNYSSELNVNALLLGDSALYLCASSLIGSPLHFGNGTRLTVT.

The chain links TRBV9 to TRBJ1-4, with a weak D call TRBD1 (5 bases). From germline, CDR1 is SGDLS and CDR2 YYNGEE. Trimming shortened V by 4 bases and J by 4 bases, and 20 bases separated the two germline ends. The CDR3 contains 17 residues. CDR3 protein: CASSLTSSAGGNEKLFF. CDR3 DNA sequence: TGTGCCAGCAGCCTTACAAGCTCGGCCGGGGGTAATGAAAAACTGTTTTTT.

This sequence joins TRBV5-4 and TRBJ2-3; D gene ambiguous. The CDR3 spans 16 residues. Germline V gene data show CDR1 as SGHNT and CDR2 as YYREEE (reference sequence). Trimming took 0 bases from V and 2 from J, leaving 13 bases between them. CDR3 protein: CASSLAGIALTDTQYF. The CDR3 bases are TGTGCCAGCAGCTTGGCCGGTATAGCCCTCACAGATACGCAGTATTTT.